Listed here are 21 T cell receptor beta chains from one sample, sequenced in a study of shared clonotypes between healthy human individuals. Terminally differentiated effector memory CD45RA+ cells were excluded by CCR7 positive selection of CD45RO-negative cells. Clones were sequenced by immunoSEQ multiplex PCR, and TCRdb holds only the in-frame ones, with some missing. The sample holds roughly 770,000 clones; approximately 97% are singletons and the top ten take over 0.2%. Sequenced input: naive CD8+ T cells sorted from blood. The receptors here all came from a man in his thirties or forties in good health.

This clone has only one observation. The rearrangement links TRBV7-9 to TRBJ2-7; 8 bases fit TRBD1. The CDR3 has 16 residues. V lost 5 bases, J lost 3 bases, and 12 bases stayed unmatched. Germline values: CDR1 SEHNR, CDR2 FQNEAQ (reference sequence). CDR3: CASSPPTGAGIYEQYF. The DNA for the CDR3 is TGTGCCAGCAGCCCACCGACAGGGGCCGGGATCTACGAGCAGTACTTC.

The gene calls are TRBV7-3 and TRBJ2-3; 7 bases line up with TRBD1. The CDR3 totals 16 residues. Germline trimming cut 2 bases from V and 2 bases from J; bases unmatched to any gene: 7. CDR1 SGHTA and CDR2 FQGTGA come from the germline V gene. The CDR3 DNA reads as TGTGCCAGCAGCTTAGTGGGCGGACAGGACACAGATACGCAGTATTTT. Its protein is CASSLVGGQDTDTQYF.

The J gene is TRBJ2-2, the V gene TRBV29-1, with D possibly being TRBD1 (6 bases). V shed 6 bases and J shed 6 bases, with 8 bases lying between them. Germline CDR1 and CDR2: SQVTM and ANQGSEA. The CDR3 extends over 11 amino acids. CDR3 in DNA: TGCAGCGTCGCAGGGGCCGGGGAGCTGTTTTTT. Residues: CSVAGAGELFF.

J is TRBJ2-7 and V is TRBV2; 7 nucleotides line up with TRBD2. V shed 10 bases, J shed 7 bases, and the junction held 4 bases outside the gene matches. CDR3 length equals 10 residues. CDR1 SNHLY and CDR2 FYNNEI come from the germline V gene. The CDR3 coding sequence is TGTGCCACCTGGGGGGGGGAGCAGTACTTC. Residues: CATWGGEQYF. Combining the CDR3 with reference TRBV2 and TRBJ2-7 gives the whole variable domain EPEVTQTPSHQVTQMGQEVILRCVPISNHLYFYWYRQILGQKVEFLVSFYNNEISEKSEIFDDQFSVERPDGSNFTLKIRSTKLEDSAMYFCATWGGEQYFGPGTRLTVT.

V usage is TRBV4-1 and J usage is TRBJ1-2; 7 nucleotides match TRBD1. Trimming removed 5 bases from V and 4 bases from J; junction bases left unmatched: 7. CDR1 and CDR2 (germline): MGHRA, YSYEKL. The length of the CDR3 is 14 residues. This CDR3 reads CASSNPGQSYGYTF. The CDR3 DNA sequence: TGCGCCAGCAGCAACCCGGGACAGTCCTATGGCTACACCTTC.

V and J are TRBV15 and TRBJ1-1, with a weak D call TRBD1 (5 bases). The CDR3 has 15 residues. The germline CDR1 and CDR2 sequences are LNHNV and YYDKDF (reference sequence). Trimming removed 7 bases at V and 5 bases at J, with 20 bases between. Here the CDR3 DNA reads TGTGCCACCAATGCCGCGTTTGGGGCGAGGACTGAAGCTTTCTTT. Encoded protein: CATNAAFGARTEAFF.

This chain links TRBV6-5 with TRBJ1-2; D perhaps matches TRBD1 (5 bases). With 5 bases removed from V and 7 bases from J, the gap between germline ends came to 14 bases. The germline V gene has CDR1 MNHEY and CDR2 SVGAGI. The CDR3 covers 13 residues. CDR3 DNA: TGTGCCAGCAGTCCGGGGGTCCACGGTGGCTACACCTTC. Its translation is CASSPGVHGGYTF.

This chain uses TRBV15 with TRBJ2-4; 7 nucleotides agree with TRBD2. Germline V lookup: CDR1 LNHNV, CDR2 YYDKDF (reference sequence). The CDR3 is 17 amino acids. V trimming: 5 bases; J trimming: 5 bases; junction bases outside the gene matches: 15. The CDR3: CATSHGGIADHQNIQYF. The CDR3 DNA reads as TGTGCCACCAGCCACGGGGGGATAGCGGACCACCAAAACATTCAGTACTTC.

The chain combines TRBV5-1 with TRBJ2-1, with D unresolved. V was trimmed by 7 bases and J by 5 bases, leaving 13 bases between them. Per germline, CDR1 SGHRS and CDR2 YFSETQ. The CDR3 spans 13 residues. This CDR3 is CASCIPDNNEQFF. The CDR3 DNA sequence: TGCGCCAGCTGCATCCCCGATAACAATGAGCAGTTCTTC.

Concerning this clone itself: The same CDR3 is also encoded by other DNA sequences in this sample. V usage is TRBV4-1 and J usage is TRBJ2-1; TRBD1 might be the D (5 bases). CDR1 is MGHRA and CDR2 is YSYEKL in the germline V gene. Trimming took off 2 bases at V and 0 bases at J, with 8 bases between the two ends. The CDR3 loop spans 15 amino acids. DNA of the CDR3: TGCGCCAGCAGCCAAACAGGAAGCTCCTACAATGAGCAGTTCTTC. This codes for CASSQTGSSYNEQFF.

The gene calls are TRBV6-1 and TRBJ2-1; D assignment may be TRBD1 or TRBD2 (5 bases each). The CDR3 is made up of 13 amino acids. V was shortened by 6 bases and J by 4 bases, with 10 bases between the two germline ends. Per germline, CDR1 MNHNS and CDR2 SASEGT. The CDR3 DNA follows: TGTGCCAGCAGCCAGGGACGGTACAATGAGCAGTTCTTC. Residues: CASSQGRYNEQFF.

The J gene is TRBJ1-5, the V gene TRBV14; TRBD1 might be the D (5 bases). This CDR3 region has 13 residues. V lost 3 bases and J 10 bases, leaving 13 bases between the germline ends. Germline assignment: CDR1 SGHDN and CDR2 FVKESK. The CDR3 loop is CASSHGTGEPQHF. The CDR3 DNA reads TGTGCCAGCAGCCACGGGACTGGGGAACCCCAGCATTTT.

V usage is TRBV10-2 and J usage is TRBJ1-1; maybe TRBD1 (6 bases). This CDR3 contains 13 residues. CDR1 and CDR2 from the germline V gene are WSHSY and SAAADI. With 6 bases removed from V and 6 bases from J, the gap between germline ends came to 14 bases. CDR3 in DNA: TGCGCCAGCAGCACGGGGGGGCTCGCTGAAGCTTTCTTT. Residues: CASSTGGLAEAFF.

The rearrangement links TRBV9 to TRBJ2-2; no firm D call. V lost 3 bases, J lost 3 bases, and 12 bases lay in between. CDR3 length: 15 amino acids. CDR1 and CDR2 from the germline V gene are SGDLS and YYNGEE. CDR3 loop: CASSAPSWDTGELFF. In DNA, the CDR3 is TGTGCCAGCAGCGCCCCCTCCTGGGACACCGGGGAGCTGTTTTTT. The full variable domain, its missing parts supplied by reference TRBV9 and TRBJ2-2, is DSGVTQTPKHLITATGQRVTLRCSPRSGDLSVYWYQQSLDQGLQFLIQYYNGEERAKGNILERFSAQQFPDLHSELNLSSLELGDSALYFCASSAPSWDTGELFFGEGSRLTVL.

As concerns this clone: Different DNA sequences within this sample yield the same CDR3. The rearrangement uses TRBV27 and TRBJ2-7, with TRBD1 matching over 11 bases. Germline V lookup: CDR1 MNHEY, CDR2 SMNVEV (reference sequence). The CDR3 has 15 amino acids. The ends lost 0 bases at V and 3 bases at J; junction bases unmatched: 1. Here the CDR3 reads CASSLSGQGDYEQYF. CDR3 coding DNA: TGTGCCAGCAGTTTATCGGGACAGGGGGACTACGAGCAGTACTTC.

CDR3 DNA sequence: TGTGCCAGCAGGATGACAGGGGGATTGAACACTGAAGCTTTCTTT. Translated: CASRMTGGLNTEAFF. The V and J genes are TRBV6-5 and TRBJ1-1, with 9 bases aligning to TRBD1. CDR3 length: 15 residues. CDR1 MNHEY and CDR2 SVGAGI come from the germline V gene. The J segment lost 0 bases and the V segment lost 6 bases, leaving 5 bases of the junction unmatched.

V is TRBV11-1 and J is TRBJ2-2, with TRBD1 matching 9 bases. This CDR3 is built from 19 residues. V shed 5 bases and J 2 bases; nucleotides not matched to a gene: 15. Germline CDR1 and CDR2: SGHAT and FQDESV (reference sequence). CDR3 amino acids: CASSHLRDREMGNTGELFF. CDR3 DNA sequence: TGTGCCAGCAGCCATCTCCGGGACAGGGAAATGGGTAACACCGGGGAGCTGTTTTTT.

The chain links TRBV9 to TRBJ2-7; 9 nucleotides agree with TRBD2. Germline assignment: CDR1 SGDLS and CDR2 YYNGEE. The CDR3 is 18 amino acids. With V trimmed by 3 bases and J by 0 bases, 13 bases remained unmatched. The CDR3 protein is CASSAYPSTSGLSYEQYF. DNA of the CDR3: TGTGCCAGCAGCGCCTACCCGTCGACTAGCGGCCTCTCCTACGAGCAGTACTTC.

This clone is a singleton in its sample. This chain uses TRBV13 with TRBJ2-1; TRBD1 is a possible D gene (5 bases). The V end was cut by 5 bases, the J end by 4 bases, with 12 bases between. The germline CDR1 and CDR2 sequences are PRHDT and FYEKMQ (reference sequence). The CDR3 length is 14 residues. In nucleotides, the CDR3 is TGTGCCAGCAGCCCAGGGTTGGGGTACAATGAGCAGTTCTTC. Residues: CASSPGLGYNEQFF.

The chain recombines TRBV7-2 with TRBJ2-1; D gene uncertain. Germline V CDR1 and CDR2: SGHTA, FQGNSA. V lost 3 bases to trimming and J lost 0 bases, with 9 bases between them. The CDR3 spans 15 residues. This chain's CDR3 is CASSLGSSSYNEQFF. The CDR3 DNA follows: TGTGCCAGCAGCTTGGGGTCGAGCTCCTACAATGAGCAGTTCTTC.

The rearrangement links TRBV7-9 to TRBJ1-1, with TRBD1 matching 7 bases. The CDR3 runs to 16 residues. Germline assignment: CDR1 SEHNR and CDR2 FQNEAQ (reference sequence). V shed 5 bases and J 3 bases; nucleotides not matched to a gene: 12. The CDR3 reads CASSHTDTGTDTEAFF. The CDR3 nucleotides read TGTGCCAGCAGCCACACCGACACCGGGACAGACACTGAAGCTTTCTTT.